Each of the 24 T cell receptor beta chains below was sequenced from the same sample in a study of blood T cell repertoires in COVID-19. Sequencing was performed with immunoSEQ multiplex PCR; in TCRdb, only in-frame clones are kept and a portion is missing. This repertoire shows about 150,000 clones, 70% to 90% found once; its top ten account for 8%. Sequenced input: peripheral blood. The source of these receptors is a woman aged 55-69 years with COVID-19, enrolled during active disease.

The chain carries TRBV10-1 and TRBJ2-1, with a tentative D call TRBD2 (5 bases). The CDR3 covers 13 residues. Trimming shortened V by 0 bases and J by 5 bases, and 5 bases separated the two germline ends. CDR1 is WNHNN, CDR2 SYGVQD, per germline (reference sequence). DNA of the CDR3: TGCGCCAGCAGTGAGTCGGGAGACAATGAGCAGTTCTTC. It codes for CASSESGDNEQFF.

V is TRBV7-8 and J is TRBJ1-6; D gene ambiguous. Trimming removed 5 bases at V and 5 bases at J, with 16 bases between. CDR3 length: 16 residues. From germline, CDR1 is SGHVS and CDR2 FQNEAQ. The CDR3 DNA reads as TGTGCCAGCAGCCCCAGCGGGAGCGGGGATAATTCACCCCTCCACTTT. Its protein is CASSPSGSGDNSPLHF.

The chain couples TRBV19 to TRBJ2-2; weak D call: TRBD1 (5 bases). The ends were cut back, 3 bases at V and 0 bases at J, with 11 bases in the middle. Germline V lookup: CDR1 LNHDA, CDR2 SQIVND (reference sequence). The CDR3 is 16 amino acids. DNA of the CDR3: TGTGCCAGTAGTATGCAGGGCGACGCGAACACCGGGGAGCTGTTTTTT. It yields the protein CASSMQGDANTGELFF.

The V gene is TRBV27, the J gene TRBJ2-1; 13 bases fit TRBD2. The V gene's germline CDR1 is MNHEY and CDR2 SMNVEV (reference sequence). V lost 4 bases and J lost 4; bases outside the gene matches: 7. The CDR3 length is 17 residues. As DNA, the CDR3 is TGTGCCAGCAGTTCAACGACTAGCGGGGGGTCATACAATGAGCAGTTCTTC. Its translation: CASSSTTSGGSYNEQFF.

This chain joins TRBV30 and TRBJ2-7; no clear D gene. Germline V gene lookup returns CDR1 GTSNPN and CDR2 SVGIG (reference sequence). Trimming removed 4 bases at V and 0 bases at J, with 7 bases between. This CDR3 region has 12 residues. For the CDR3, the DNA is TGTGCCTGGACGGAGAGCTCCTACGAGCAGTACTTC. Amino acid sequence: CAWTESSYEQYF.

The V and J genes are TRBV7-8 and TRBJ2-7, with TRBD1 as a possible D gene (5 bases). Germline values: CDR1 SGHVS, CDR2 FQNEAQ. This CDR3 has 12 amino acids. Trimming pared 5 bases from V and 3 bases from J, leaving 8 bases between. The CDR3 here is CASSLTDYEQYF. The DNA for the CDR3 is TGTGCCAGCAGCCTGACAGACTACGAGCAGTACTTC.

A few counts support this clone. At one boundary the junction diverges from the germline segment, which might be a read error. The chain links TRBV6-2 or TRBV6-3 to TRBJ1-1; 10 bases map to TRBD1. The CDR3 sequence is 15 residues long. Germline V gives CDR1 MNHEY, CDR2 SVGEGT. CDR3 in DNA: TGTGCCAGCAGTTACGACGGAGGGACAGGGGCGGCGAGAGGCTTT. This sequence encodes CASSYDGGTGAARGF.

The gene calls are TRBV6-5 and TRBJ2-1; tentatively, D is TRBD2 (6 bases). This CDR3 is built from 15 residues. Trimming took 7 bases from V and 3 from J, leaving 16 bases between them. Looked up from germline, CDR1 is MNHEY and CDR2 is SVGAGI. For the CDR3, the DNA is TGTGCCAGCAAGCCACCTGGGGAGGTCTACAATGAGCAGTTCTTC. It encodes CASKPPGEVYNEQFF.

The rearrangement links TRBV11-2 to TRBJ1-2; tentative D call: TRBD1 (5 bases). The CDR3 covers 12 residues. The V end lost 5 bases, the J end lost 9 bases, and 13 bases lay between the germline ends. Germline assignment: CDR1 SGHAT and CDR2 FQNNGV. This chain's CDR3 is CASSPLQGRYTF. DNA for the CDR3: TGTGCCAGCAGCCCTCTCCAGGGTCGCTACACCTTC.

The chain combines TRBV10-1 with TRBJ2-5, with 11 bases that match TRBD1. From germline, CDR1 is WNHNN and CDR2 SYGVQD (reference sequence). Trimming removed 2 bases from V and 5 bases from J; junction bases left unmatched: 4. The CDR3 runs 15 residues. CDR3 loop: CASSERTGGRETQYF. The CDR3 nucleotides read TGCGCCAGCAGTGAGAGGACAGGGGGCAGGGAGACCCAGTACTTC.

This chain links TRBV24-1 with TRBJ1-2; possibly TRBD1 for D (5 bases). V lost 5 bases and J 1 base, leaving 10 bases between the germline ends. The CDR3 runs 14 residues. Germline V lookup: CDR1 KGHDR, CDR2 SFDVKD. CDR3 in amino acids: CATSAPDSNYGYTF. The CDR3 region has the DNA TGTGCCACCAGTGCCCCCGACAGTAACTATGGCTACACCTTC.

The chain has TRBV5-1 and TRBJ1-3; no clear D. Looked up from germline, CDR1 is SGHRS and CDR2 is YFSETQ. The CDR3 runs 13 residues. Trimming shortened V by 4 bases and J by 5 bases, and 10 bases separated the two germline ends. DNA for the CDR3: TGCGCCAGCAGCCCCCGCAACAGAAACACCATATATTTT. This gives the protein CASSPRNRNTIYF.

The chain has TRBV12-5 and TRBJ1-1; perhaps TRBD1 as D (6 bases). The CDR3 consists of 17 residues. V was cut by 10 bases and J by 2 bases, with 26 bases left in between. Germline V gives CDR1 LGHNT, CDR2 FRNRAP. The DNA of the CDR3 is TGTGCTACCCAGAAGGTTGCCGTACAGGGTACTAACACTGAAGCTTTCTTT. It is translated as CATQKVAVQGTNTEAFF.

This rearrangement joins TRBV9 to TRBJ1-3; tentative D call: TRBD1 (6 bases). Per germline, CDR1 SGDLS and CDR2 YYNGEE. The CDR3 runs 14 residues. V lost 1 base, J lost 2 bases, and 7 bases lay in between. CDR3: CASSVRGTGNTIYF. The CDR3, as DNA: TGTGCCAGCAGCGTAAGGGGGACTGGAAACACCATATATTTT.

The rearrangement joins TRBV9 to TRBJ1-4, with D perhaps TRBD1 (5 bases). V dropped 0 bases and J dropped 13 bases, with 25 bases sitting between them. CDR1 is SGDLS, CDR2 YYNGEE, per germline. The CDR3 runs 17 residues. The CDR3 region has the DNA TGTGCCAGCAGCGTAGACCCTAGACAGCCCTTTGGTGGTACACTGTTTTTT. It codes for CASSVDPRQPFGGTLFF.

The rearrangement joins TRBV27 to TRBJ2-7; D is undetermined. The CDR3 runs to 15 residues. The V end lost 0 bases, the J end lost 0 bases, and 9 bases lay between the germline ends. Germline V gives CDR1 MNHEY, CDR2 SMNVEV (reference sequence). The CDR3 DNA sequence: TGTGCCAGCAGTTTATCCGCGGTGCGCTCCTACGAGCAGTACTTC. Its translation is CASSLSAVRSYEQYF.

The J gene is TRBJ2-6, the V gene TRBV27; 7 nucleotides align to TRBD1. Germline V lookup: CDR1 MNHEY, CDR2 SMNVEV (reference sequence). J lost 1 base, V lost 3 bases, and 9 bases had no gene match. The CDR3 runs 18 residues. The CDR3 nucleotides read TGTGCCAGCAGTTTCGTCGGACAGGCGATATCTGGGGCCAACGTCCTGACTTTC. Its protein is CASSFVGQAISGANVLTF.

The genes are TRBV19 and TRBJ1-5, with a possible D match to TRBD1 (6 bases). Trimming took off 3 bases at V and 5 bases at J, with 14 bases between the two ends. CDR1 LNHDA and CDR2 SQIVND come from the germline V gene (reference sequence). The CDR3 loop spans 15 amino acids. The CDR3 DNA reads TGTGCCAGTAGTATCAGGACAGAGGTCCATCAGCCCCAGCATTTT. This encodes CASSIRTEVHQPQHF.

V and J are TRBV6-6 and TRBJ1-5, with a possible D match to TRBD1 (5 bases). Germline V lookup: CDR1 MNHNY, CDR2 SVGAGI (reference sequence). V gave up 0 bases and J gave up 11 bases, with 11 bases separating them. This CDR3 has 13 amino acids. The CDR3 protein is CASSYSVAGAQHF. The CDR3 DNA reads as TGTGCCAGCAGTTACTCGGTCGCGGGGGCCCAGCATTTT.

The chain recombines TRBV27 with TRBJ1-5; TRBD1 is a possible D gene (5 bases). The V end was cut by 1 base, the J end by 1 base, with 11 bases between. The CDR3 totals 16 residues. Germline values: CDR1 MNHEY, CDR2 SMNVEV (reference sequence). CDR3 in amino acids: CASSLYPGRSNQPQHF. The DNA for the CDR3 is TGTGCCAGCAGTTTATATCCAGGGAGGAGCAATCAGCCCCAGCATTTT.

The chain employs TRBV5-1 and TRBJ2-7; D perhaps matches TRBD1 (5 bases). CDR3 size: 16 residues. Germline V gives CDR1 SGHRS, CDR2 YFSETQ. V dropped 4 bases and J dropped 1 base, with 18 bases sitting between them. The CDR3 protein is CASSIEQGEKSYEQYF. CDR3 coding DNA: TGCGCCAGCAGCATTGAGCAGGGCGAAAAATCCTACGAGCAGTACTTC.

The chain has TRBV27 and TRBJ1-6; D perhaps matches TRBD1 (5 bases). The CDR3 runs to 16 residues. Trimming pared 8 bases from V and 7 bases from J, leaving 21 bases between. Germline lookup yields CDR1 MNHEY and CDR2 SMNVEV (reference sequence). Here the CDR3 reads CASRWGGTGINSPLHF. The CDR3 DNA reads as TGTGCCAGCCGGTGGGGAGGGACGGGAATAAATTCACCCCTCCACTTT.

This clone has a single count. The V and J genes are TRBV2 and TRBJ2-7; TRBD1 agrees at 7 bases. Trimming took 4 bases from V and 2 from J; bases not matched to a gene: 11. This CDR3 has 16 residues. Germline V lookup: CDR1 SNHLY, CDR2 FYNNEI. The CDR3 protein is CASSAPYETGTYEQYF. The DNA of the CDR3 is TGTGCCAGCAGTGCCCCGTACGAGACAGGGACCTACGAGCAGTACTTC.

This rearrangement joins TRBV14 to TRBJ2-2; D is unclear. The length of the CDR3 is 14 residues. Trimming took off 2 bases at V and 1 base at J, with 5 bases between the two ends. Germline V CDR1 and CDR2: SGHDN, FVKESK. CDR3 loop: CASSQPGNTGELFF. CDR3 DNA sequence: TGTGCCAGCAGCCAACCAGGGAACACCGGGGAGCTGTTTTTT. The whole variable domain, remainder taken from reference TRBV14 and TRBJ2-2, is EAGVTQFPSHSVIEKGQTVTLRCDPISGHDNLYWYRRVMGKEIKFLLHFVKESKQDESGMPNNRFLAERTGGTYSTLKVQPAELEDSGVYFCASSQPGNTGELFFGEGSRLTVL.